This entry features one T cell receptor (beta chain) sequence. The V end was cut by 4 bases, the J end by 5 bases, with 14 bases between. CDR3 size: 14 residues. CDR1 is SGHDT and CDR2 is YYEEEE in the germline V gene. The data originate from a study of blood T cell repertoires in COVID-19. For the study at large: Sources were T cells, B-cell-depleted T cells, or PBMCs; the material itself was cDNA or gDNA.

Study members were between roughly 18 and 100 years old and lived in some 26 US regions. In the authors' methods: Quantification of nucleated cells was approximated via reference gene primer amplification. Using immunoSEQ multiplex PCR, the repertoire was profiled, and TCRdb retains in-frame clones only, with some absent. The V and J calls and the clone size are those of that table, but D and trimming were determined from the DNA. The table shows 200,000 to 250,000 clones, with 80% to 90% occurring only once. The clonotype comes from a woman in her thirties or forties with acute COVID-19. This chain links TRBV5-6 with TRBJ2-3; possibly TRBD1 for D (6 bases). Sequencing used PBMCs or T cells enriched from blood (not recorded which). The CDR3 DNA reads as TGTGCCAGCAGCCTGAACAGGGTCGGAGATACGCAGTATTTT. Translation: CASSLNRVGDTQYF.